This TCR beta chain comes out of a study of T-cell reconstitution after alpha-beta-depleted transplantation in children. During its preparation, the TCRbeta library received unique molecular identifiers. TCRdb re-derived calls from the PCR reads in MiXCR, one entry per CDR3 protein. Of about 400,000 distinct CDR3 sequences in the sample, roughly 20% were seen once. CDR3 length: 15 amino acids. With 5 bases clipped from V and 8 bases from J, the junction kept 13 bases outside the gene matches. CDR1 and CDR2 (germline): MNHNS, SASEGT. This clonotype was observed a few times. The material sequenced was PBMCs from the stem cell graft donor, taken from the stem cell graft. The chain is built from TRBV6-1 and TRBJ1-1; 8 nucleotides align to TRBD1. The sequence was obtained from a human donor who donated a stem cell graft to a child with acute myeloid leukemia. CDR3 bases: TGTGCCAGCAGTCAAGAGCAGGGGGCGCGATCGGAAGCTTTCTTT. Encoded protein: CASSQEQGARSEAFF.